The 25 T cell receptor beta chains below were found in one sample sequenced in a study of long-term antiretroviral therapy in people with HIV. Runs used v3.0 of the immunoSEQ assay and were done at survey level. The protocol was immunoSEQ multiplex PCR, while the TCRdb copy is restricted to in-frame clones and leaves out a portion. The table shows 25,000 to 30,000 clones, with 86% occurring only once. Sequencing used unsorted PBMCs, obtained 2.6 to 2.8 years after starting antiretroviral therapy. The receptors were gathered from a man aged 35 to 55 with HIV.

The chain recombines TRBV28 with TRBJ2-3; D uncertain. CDR3 length: 17 amino acids. Trimming took off 5 bases at V and 3 bases at J, with 21 bases between the two ends. Germline V gene sequence: CDR1 MDHEN, CDR2 SYDVKM. CDR3 bases: TGTGCCAGCAGTCCCTCGAAGGGCGTTTGGGGAACAGATACGCAGTATTTT. It yields the protein CASSPSKGVWGTDTQYF.

The rearrangement uses TRBV6-1 and TRBJ1-5; D might be TRBD1 (5 bases). Trimming left V 4 bases short and J 3 bases short, with 13 bases between. Germline V gene data show CDR1 as MNHNS and CDR2 as SASEGT. The CDR3 extends over 15 amino acids. CDR3 in amino acids: CASSAPGGVNQPQHF. CDR3 nucleotide sequence: TGTGCCAGCAGTGCCCCCGGAGGGGTCAATCAGCCCCAGCATTTT.

The V call is TRBV18, the J call TRBJ1-1; D gene unclear. V was clipped by 6 bases and J by 5 bases, with 16 bases between them. From germline, CDR1 is KGHSH and CDR2 LQKENI. CDR3 size: 14 residues. The CDR3 loop reads CASSQLDFGTEAFF. The CDR3 DNA follows: TGTGCCAGCTCCCAATTGGACTTTGGGACTGAAGCTTTCTTT. Based on the CDR3 plus reference TRBV18 and TRBJ1-1, the full variable domain is NAGVMQNPRHLVRRRGQEARLRCSPMKGHSHVYWYRQLPEEGLKFMVYLQKENIIDESGMPKERFSAEFPKEGPSILRIQQVVRGDSAAYFCASSQLDFGTEAFFGQGTRLTVV.

This chain joins TRBV5-1 and TRBJ2-5; tentative D call: TRBD2 (5 bases). The CDR3 runs 13 residues. The V gene's germline CDR1 is SGHRS and CDR2 YFSETQ. The V end was cut by 1 base, the J end by 5 bases, with 9 bases between. The CDR3 loop reads CASSLQIAETQYF. The CDR3 DNA reads TGCGCCAGCAGCTTGCAAATAGCGGAGACCCAGTACTTC.

This sequence joins TRBV5-4 and TRBJ2-2; 10 nucleotides line up with TRBD2. V was pared by 0 bases and J by 6 bases, with 2 bases of the junction left unmatched. The CDR3 consists of 15 residues. Germline V gene sequence: CDR1 SGHNT, CDR2 YYREEE (reference sequence). The CDR3 is CASSLGGLAAGELFF. Written as DNA, the CDR3 is TGTGCCAGCAGCTTGGGAGGACTAGCGGCCGGGGAGCTGTTTTTT.

This clone was counted a few times. V usage is TRBV21-1 and J usage is TRBJ2-7; the DNA was not used to check the table's D call, TRBD1. TRBV21-1 is a known pseudogene. This CDR3 spans 13 amino acids. The CDR3 nucleotides read TGTGCCACCTTGACAGGGTCTCCCTACGAGCAGTACTTC. Translating it yields CATLTGSPYEQYF.

CDR3 DNA sequence: TGTGCCAGCAGTTTACTTGAAGGGGGGACGGGTGAGCAGTTCTTC. Its protein product is CASSLLEGGTGEQFF. The rearrangement uses TRBV27 and TRBJ2-1; tentatively, D is TRBD1 or TRBD2 (6 bases each). V lost 2 bases and J 9 bases, leaving 17 bases between the germline ends. The CDR3 consists of 15 residues. Looked up from germline, CDR1 is MNHEY and CDR2 is SMNVEV (reference sequence).

V usage is TRBV7-7 and J usage is TRBJ2-6; D not resolved. Per germline, CDR1 SSHAT and CDR2 FNYEAQ (reference sequence). The length of the CDR3 is 14 residues. Trimming removed 5 bases at V and 3 bases at J, with 8 bases between. CDR3 sequence: CASSPPNGANVLTF. The CDR3, as DNA: TGTGCCAGCAGCCCGCCTAATGGGGCCAACGTCCTGACTTTC.

The chain joins TRBV15 to TRBJ2-1, with D possibly TRBD2 on 5 matching bases. This CDR3 is 16 amino acids long. The germline gives CDR1 LNHNV, CDR2 YYDKDF (reference sequence). V shed 5 bases and J shed 0 bases, with 14 bases lying between them. Here the CDR3 reads CATSFRRESSYNEQFF. CDR3 nucleotide sequence: TGTGCCACCAGCTTTAGAAGGGAGAGCTCCTACAATGAGCAGTTCTTC.

The chain couples TRBV4-2 to TRBJ1-3, with D perhaps matching TRBD1 (5 bases). The germline V and J ends were trimmed by 0 bases and 4 bases, with 16 bases remaining between them. This CDR3 has 17 amino acids. Germline values: CDR1 LGHNA, CDR2 YNFKEQ. CDR3 sequence: CASSQEGSGSFGNTIYF. The CDR3 DNA reads as TGTGCCAGCAGCCAAGAAGGTTCAGGGTCGTTCGGAAACACCATATATTTT.

The rearrangement uses TRBV30 and TRBJ1-2; D is uncertain. This CDR3 spans 13 amino acids. V shed 3 bases and J shed 3 bases, with 11 bases lying between them. Germline V gene sequence: CDR1 GTSNPN, CDR2 SVGIG (reference sequence). This CDR3 reads CAWSLQVYYGYTF. The CDR3 DNA reads as TGTGCCTGGAGCCTTCAGGTTTACTATGGCTACACCTTC.

This rearrangement joins TRBV19 to TRBJ2-7, with unresolved D. From germline, CDR1 is LNHDA and CDR2 SQIVND (reference sequence). This CDR3 has 13 residues. V lost 8 bases to trimming and J lost 0 bases, with 11 bases between them. DNA of the CDR3: TGTGCCAGTGTGGGCGGTAGCTCCTACGAGCAGTACTTC. This gives the protein CASVGGSSYEQYF.

The CDR3 DNA follows: TGTGCCAGCAGCTTTGTAGGACAGGGGGCGAGAACCGGGGAGCTGTTTTTT. It translates to CASSFVGQGARTGELFF. The chain uses TRBV7-2 and TRBJ2-2, with 11 bases that match TRBD1. The CDR3 totals 17 residues. Per germline, CDR1 SGHTA and CDR2 FQGNSA. Germline trimming cut 3 bases from V and 5 bases from J; bases unmatched to any gene: 8.

The count of this clone is one. The CDR3 reads CASSFLRDYSYEQYF. The CDR3 bases are TGTGCCAGCAGTTTCCTCCGGGACTACTCCTACGAGCAGTACTTC. This chain uses TRBV27 with TRBJ2-7; 7 nucleotides align to TRBD2. The CDR3 sequence is 15 residues long. V lost 3 bases, J lost 0 bases, and 5 bases stayed unmatched. Germline V gene data show CDR1 as MNHEY and CDR2 as SMNVEV (reference sequence).

The chain carries TRBV28 and TRBJ2-3; TRBD2 aligns across 11 bases. Germline V CDR1 and CDR2: MDHEN, SYDVKM. The V and J ends lost 5 bases and 3 bases, in that order; junction bases with no gene match: 16. CDR3 length: 19 residues. CDR3 in DNA: TGTGCCAGCAGTACTCGTATGGGACTAGCGGTTTTGAGTACAGATACGCAGTATTTT. Amino acid sequence: CASSTRMGLAVLSTDTQYF.

The chain couples TRBV14 to TRBJ1-3; 11 positions match TRBD1. The CDR3 is made up of 18 amino acids. Germline loops: CDR1 SGHDN, CDR2 FVKESK. Germline trimming cut 6 bases from V and 1 base from J; bases unmatched to any gene: 11. DNA of the CDR3: TGTGCCAGCAGTCCGAGGACAGGGGGCACCCCATCTGGAAACACCATATATTTT. Translation gives CASSPRTGGTPSGNTIYF.

V and J are TRBV4-3 and TRBJ2-1; 12 nucleotides line up with TRBD2. The CDR3 spans 16 residues. The germline CDR1 and CDR2 sequences are LGHNA and YSLEER. Losses at the gene ends were 4 bases for V and 5 bases for J; bases not matched to a gene: 6. CDR3 nucleotide sequence: TGCGCCAGCAGCCGAAAACTAGCGGGAGGAAACAATGAGCAGTTCTTC. Its translation: CASSRKLAGGNNEQFF.

The rearrangement links TRBV11-2 to TRBJ1-1, with D tentatively TRBD1 (5 bases). Germline loops: CDR1 SGHAT, CDR2 FQNNGV. The CDR3 spans 14 residues. V was trimmed by 7 bases and J by 6 bases, leaving 18 bases between them. CDR3: CASTPGPGFPEAFF. CDR3 in DNA: TGTGCCAGCACCCCGGGGCCAGGGTTCCCTGAAGCTTTCTTT.

V is TRBV5-1 and J is TRBJ1-2; TRBD1 is a possible D gene (6 bases). The CDR3 is made up of 15 amino acids. V was clipped by 5 bases and J by 4 bases, with 18 bases between them. CDR1 and CDR2 (germline): SGHRS, YFSETQ. The CDR3 reads CASRETTGPPYGYTF. In nucleotides, the CDR3 is TGCGCCAGCAGGGAGACCACAGGGCCGCCCTATGGCTACACCTTC.

V and J are TRBV30 and TRBJ2-7; unclear D gene. The CDR3 extends over 11 amino acids. Trimming took off 3 bases at V and 8 bases at J, with 11 bases between the two ends. Germline-derived CDR1 and CDR2 are GTSNPN and SVGIG (reference sequence). CDR3 nucleotides: TGTGCCTGGAGGGCAGCGCTACAGCAGTACTTC. As protein: CAWRAALQQYF.

The chain employs TRBV5-8 and TRBJ2-3; 8 bases line up with TRBD1. V gave up 2 bases and J gave up 5 bases; unmatched junction bases: 7. The CDR3 is 15 residues long. Germline lookup yields CDR1 SGHTS and CDR2 YDEGEE. CDR3 amino acids: CASSFVTGVGDTQYF. The CDR3 DNA reads TGTGCCAGCAGCTTTGTGACAGGGGTGGGAGATACGCAGTATTTT.

This chain links TRBV27 with TRBJ2-7; tentatively, D is TRBD2 (5 bases). Trimming stripped 5 bases from V and 3 bases from J, with 14 bases between. This CDR3 is built from 14 residues. The germline CDR1 and CDR2 sequences are MNHEY and SMNVEV (reference sequence). CDR3 nucleotide sequence: TGTGCCAGCAGTCCAAAGCGGACCCTCTACGAGCAGTACTTC. Translated: CASSPKRTLYEQYF.

This chain links TRBV11-2 with TRBJ1-1, with D maybe TRBD1 (6 bases). Trimming left V 3 bases short and J 4 bases short, with 12 bases between. Per germline, CDR1 SGHAT and CDR2 FQNNGV. The CDR3 loop spans 14 amino acids. CDR3 nucleotide sequence: TGTGCCAGCAGCTTTAGGGGGGGTGGCACTGAAGCTTTCTTT. It is translated as CASSFRGGGTEAFF.

This chain links TRBV4-2 with TRBJ1-4; 9 bases line up with TRBD1. The CDR3 totals 16 residues. CDR1 and CDR2 from the germline V gene are LGHNA and YNFKEQ. With 4 bases clipped from V and 8 bases from J, the junction kept 11 bases outside the gene matches. CDR3 amino acids: CASSPPDRGGGEKLFF. As DNA, the CDR3 is TGTGCCAGCAGCCCACCGGACAGGGGTGGAGGGGAAAAACTGTTTTTT.

The CDR3 bases are TGTGCCTGGAAGGCCAGGGAGAACGAGCAGTACTTC. Translation: CAWKARENEQYF. The chain employs TRBV30 and TRBJ2-7; D may correspond to TRBD1 or TRBD2 (5 bases each). The length of the CDR3 is 12 residues. Trimming cost V 4 bases and J 5 bases, with 12 bases left between them. Germline values: CDR1 GTSNPN, CDR2 SVGIG (reference sequence).